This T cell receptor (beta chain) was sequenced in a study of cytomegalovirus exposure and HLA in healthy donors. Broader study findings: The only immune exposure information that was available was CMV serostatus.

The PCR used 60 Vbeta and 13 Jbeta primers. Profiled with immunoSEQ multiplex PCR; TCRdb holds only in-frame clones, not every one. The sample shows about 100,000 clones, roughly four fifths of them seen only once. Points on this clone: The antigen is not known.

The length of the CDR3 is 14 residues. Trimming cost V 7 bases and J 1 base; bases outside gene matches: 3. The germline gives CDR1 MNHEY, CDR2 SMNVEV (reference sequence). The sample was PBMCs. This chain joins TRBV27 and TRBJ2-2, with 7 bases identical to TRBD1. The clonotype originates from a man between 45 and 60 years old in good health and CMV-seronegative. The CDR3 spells CASKGGQNTGELFF. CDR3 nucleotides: TGTGCCAGCAAAGGGGGCCAGAACACCGGGGAGCTGTTTTTT.